This T cell receptor (beta chain) was captured in a study of regulatory T cells in long-lasting Graves disease. Both iRepertoire HTBI primers and Arm-PCR of CDR3 regions were used to build the TCR beta libraries. TCRdb analysed the multiplex PCR reads with MiXCR anew, one entry per CDR3 protein. The sample comprises a few hundred thousand distinct CDR3 sequences, roughly 13% of which are singletons, and roughly a tenth rests with the top ten. V lost 3 bases to trimming and J lost 5 bases, with 9 bases between them. This CDR3 has 13 amino acids. CDR1 SGHTA and CDR2 FQGTGA come from the germline V gene. Study-level points and caveats: Not thyroid tissue but only peripheral blood was studied. Persistent disease was associated with favored TRBV28 usage and with favored use of TRBJ1-2 and TRBJ2-5.

Of note for this clonotype: What it binds is not known.

Time point described: newly diagnosed GD, antithyroid drugs for less than 3 months. Generation of the TCR library employed RNA extracted from PBMCs. This same sample was also part of a study on T cells in Graves' hyperthyroidism and ophthalmopathy. Per that paper: Hyperthyroidism had been newly diagnosed in patients aged 18 to 65, and its duration was under 2 months. Diagnosis rested on symptoms, serum thyroxine and TRAb, thyroid ultrasound, and orbital computed tomography.

The rearrangement joins TRBV7-3 to TRBJ2-3; no firm D call. Material: peripheral blood mononuclear cells (PBMCs), obtained at new diagnosis, from a patient treated with antithyroid drugs. The sequence came from a man in his thirties or forties with Graves disease. Written as DNA, the CDR3 is TGTGCCAGCAGCTTCAGTGCAATAGATACGCAGTATTTT. Its protein product is CASSFSAIDTQYF.